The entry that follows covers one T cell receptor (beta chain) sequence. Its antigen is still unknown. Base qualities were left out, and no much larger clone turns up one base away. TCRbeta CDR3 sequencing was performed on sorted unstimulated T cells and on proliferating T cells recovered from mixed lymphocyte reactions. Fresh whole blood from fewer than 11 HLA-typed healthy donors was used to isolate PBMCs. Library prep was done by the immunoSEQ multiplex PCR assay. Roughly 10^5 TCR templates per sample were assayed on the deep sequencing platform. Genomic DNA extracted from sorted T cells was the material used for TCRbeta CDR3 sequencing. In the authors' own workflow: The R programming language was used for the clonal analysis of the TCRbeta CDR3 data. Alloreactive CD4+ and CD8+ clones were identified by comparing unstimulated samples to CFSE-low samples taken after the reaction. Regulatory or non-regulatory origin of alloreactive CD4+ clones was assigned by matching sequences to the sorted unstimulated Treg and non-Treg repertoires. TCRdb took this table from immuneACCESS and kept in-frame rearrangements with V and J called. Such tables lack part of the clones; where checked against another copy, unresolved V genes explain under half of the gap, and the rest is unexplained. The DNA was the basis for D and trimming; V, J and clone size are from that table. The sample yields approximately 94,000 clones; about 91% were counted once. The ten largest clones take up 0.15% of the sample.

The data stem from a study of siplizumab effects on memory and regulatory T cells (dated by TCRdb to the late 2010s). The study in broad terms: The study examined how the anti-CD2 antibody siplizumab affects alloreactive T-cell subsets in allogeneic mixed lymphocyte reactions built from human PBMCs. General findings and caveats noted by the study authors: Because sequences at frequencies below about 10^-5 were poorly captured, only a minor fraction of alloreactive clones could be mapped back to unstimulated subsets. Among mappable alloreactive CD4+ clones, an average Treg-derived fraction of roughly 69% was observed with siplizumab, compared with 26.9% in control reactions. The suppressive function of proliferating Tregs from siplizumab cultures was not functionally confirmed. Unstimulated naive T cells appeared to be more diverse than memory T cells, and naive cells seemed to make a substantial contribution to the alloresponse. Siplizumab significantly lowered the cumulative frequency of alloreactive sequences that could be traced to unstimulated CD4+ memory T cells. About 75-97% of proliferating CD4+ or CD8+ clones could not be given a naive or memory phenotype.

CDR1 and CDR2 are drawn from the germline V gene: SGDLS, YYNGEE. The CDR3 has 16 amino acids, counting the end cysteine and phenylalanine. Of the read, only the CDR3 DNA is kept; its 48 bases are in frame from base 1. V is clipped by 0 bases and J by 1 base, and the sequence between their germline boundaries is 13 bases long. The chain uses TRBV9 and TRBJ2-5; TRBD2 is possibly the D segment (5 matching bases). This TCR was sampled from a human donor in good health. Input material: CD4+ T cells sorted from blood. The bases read TGTGCCAGCAGCGTAGCGCCACTAGTTCCCCAAGAGACCCAGTACTTC. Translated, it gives CASSVAPLVPQETQYF.